Following are 21 T cell receptor beta chains from one sample sequenced in a study of T-cell reconstitution after alpha-beta-depleted transplantation in children. Using unique molecular identifiers, the investigators prepared the TCRbeta library. TCRdb re-analysed the PCR reads in MiXCR, keeping a single row per CDR3 protein. The sample shows fewer than 120,000 distinct CDR3 sequences, around 10% of them seen only once. Sample: PBMCs from the stem cell graft donor, taken from the stem cell graft. The receptors here all came from a human donor who donated a stem cell graft to a child with acute lymphoblastic leukemia.

This clonotype was recorded many times. The chain combines TRBV5-1 with TRBJ1-1; D uncertain. V lost 2 bases to trimming and J lost 7 bases, with 15 bases between them. Germline V lookup: CDR1 SGHRS, CDR2 YFSETQ. CDR3 length: 14 amino acids. CDR3 protein: CASSLQQVGHEAFF. CDR3 DNA sequence: TGCGCCAGCAGCTTACAGCAAGTCGGCCATGAAGCTTTCTTT.

The chain is built from TRBV30 and TRBJ2-1; TRBD1 is a possible D gene (6 bases). V dropped 4 bases and J dropped 5 bases, with 6 bases sitting between them. The CDR3 extends over 11 amino acids. Germline lookup yields CDR1 GTSNPN and CDR2 SVGIG (reference sequence). The CDR3 loop is CAWTGDNEQFF. CDR3 DNA: TGTGCCTGGACAGGGGACAATGAGCAGTTCTTC.

This clonotype was counted ten times or more. The V gene is TRBV21-1, the J gene TRBJ1-4; the table gives TRBD1 as D, unverified against the DNA. TRBV21-1 has pseudogene status. CDR3 length equals 19 residues. The CDR3 region has the DNA TGTGCCAGCAGCATGGCAGCGACAGGATGGGAATCAACTAATGAAAAACTGTTTTTT. Its translation: CASSMAATGWESTNEKLFF.

In its sample, this clonotype was seen many times. The V gene is TRBV19, the J gene TRBJ2-1; D not resolved. Germline assignment: CDR1 LNHDA and CDR2 SQIVND (reference sequence). The CDR3 has 12 amino acids. V was pared by 5 bases and J by 5 bases, with 7 bases between. The CDR3 loop is CASSQRNNEQFF. The CDR3 DNA follows: TGTGCCAGTAGTCAAAGAAACAATGAGCAGTTCTTC.

This clonotype was recorded at least ten times. The chain uses TRBV30 and TRBJ2-7, with D perhaps matching TRBD1 (6 bases). The CDR3 length is 12 residues. Germline V gene data show CDR1 as GTSNPN and CDR2 as SVGIG (reference sequence). Trimming stripped 2 bases from V and 7 bases from J, with 12 bases between. CDR3 nucleotides: TGTGCCTGGAGTAAGGACAGTAGAGAGCAGTACTTC. Translating it yields CAWSKDSREQYF.

This clonotype was seen at least ten times. This chain links TRBV27 with TRBJ1-2, with D unclear. Germline assignment: CDR1 MNHEY and CDR2 SMNVEV (reference sequence). V was shortened by 3 bases and J by 4 bases, with 12 bases between the two germline ends. CDR3 size: 14 residues. Written as DNA, the CDR3 is TGTGCCAGCAGTTTTGGCCCCTCGGGCTATGGCTACACCTTC. Translation gives CASSFGPSGYGYTF.

At least ten counts were recorded for this clonotype. V and J are TRBV20-1 and TRBJ1-1, with D possibly being TRBD1 (6 bases). The CDR3 runs to 13 residues. The germline gives CDR1 DFQATT, CDR2 SNEGSKA (reference sequence). V gave up 6 bases and J gave up 8 bases, with 19 bases separating them. CDR3 amino acids: CSAPGRGPGEAFF. The CDR3 bases are TGCAGTGCCCCAGGCCGGGGGCCGGGAGAAGCTTTCTTT.

This clonotype has ten or more counts. CDR3 residues: CSAAAGGNQREVRTDTQYF. The CDR3 nucleotides read TGCAGTGCGGCCGCAGGGGGCAACCAGCGGGAGGTCAGAACAGATACGCAGTATTTT. V usage is TRBV20-1 and J usage is TRBJ2-3; a possible D gene is TRBD2 (9 bases). CDR3 length: 19 amino acids. Germline CDR1 is DFQATT and CDR2 is SNEGSKA (reference sequence). The germline V and J ends were trimmed by 6 bases and 3 bases, with 31 bases remaining between them.

The V call is TRBV4-2, the J call TRBJ2-1, with TRBD2 identical over 11 bases. The CDR3 runs 19 residues. The V gene end was trimmed by 8 bases and the J gene end by 3 bases; junction bases not matched to a gene: 18. Germline V lookup: CDR1 LGHNA, CDR2 YNFKEQ. In DNA form, the CDR3 reads TGTGCCAGCGGCCCTGGACCGGGACTAGCGGCAGTTCTCTACAATGAGCAGTTCTTC. Translated: CASGPGPGLAAVLYNEQFF.

This clonotype came up many times. The chain recombines TRBV20-1 with TRBJ2-5; TRBD2 aligns across 8 bases. The junction had 11 bases not matched to a gene; V was cut back by 6 bases and J by 5 bases. CDR3 length equals 14 residues. Germline CDR1 reads DFQATT; CDR2 reads SNEGSKA (reference sequence). CDR3 region: CSATPGLDVETQYF. DNA of the CDR3: TGCAGTGCCACCCCGGGACTAGACGTCGAGACCCAGTACTTC.

The sample holds many counts of this clonotype. V usage is TRBV6-5 and J usage is TRBJ2-3; no reliable D call. V lost 5 bases and J lost 5, with 14 bases in between. Germline assignment: CDR1 MNHEY and CDR2 SVGAGI. This CDR3 comprises 14 residues. CDR3 residues: CASSTGPGGDTQYF. The CDR3 nucleotides are TGTGCCAGCAGTACTGGCCCGGGTGGAGATACGCAGTATTTT.

This clonotype was recorded at least ten times. The chain joins TRBV12-3 or TRBV12-4 to TRBJ2-7; TRBD1 agrees at 7 bases. The CDR3 is 14 amino acids. Unmatched junction bases numbered 3, after V lost 4 bases and J lost 0 bases. This CDR3 is CASSYGTVSYEQYF. The CDR3 DNA is TGTGCCAGCAGTTATGGGACAGTCTCCTACGAGCAGTACTTC.

This clonotype was found many times. CDR3 coding DNA: TGTGCCAGTTCTAAAAAGGGTGCACCCCAGTACTTC. It specifies CASSKKGAPQYF. The chain combines TRBV27 with TRBJ2-5; D unclear. This CDR3 has 12 amino acids. Deletions cut 9 bases from V and 9 bases from J, with 17 bases between. Per germline, CDR1 MNHEY and CDR2 SMNVEV (reference sequence).

This clonotype was detected ten times or more. V and J are TRBV29-1 and TRBJ2-1; 7 nucleotides match TRBD2. The J segment lost 4 bases and the V segment lost 6 bases, leaving 15 bases of the junction unmatched. The germline gives CDR1 SQVTM, CDR2 ANQGSEA. This CDR3 spans 16 amino acids. The CDR3 loop is CSVHLYEREIYNEQFF. For the CDR3, the DNA is TGCAGCGTGCACCTCTATGAGCGGGAAATATACAATGAGCAGTTCTTC.

This clonotype was detected ten times or more. V usage is TRBV7-2 and J usage is TRBJ2-3; 7 bases are a match to TRBD1. CDR3 length: 14 amino acids. V gave up 6 bases and J gave up 4 bases; unmatched junction bases: 7. Per the germline V gene, CDR1 is SGHTA and CDR2 is FQGNSA. The CDR3 sequence: CASSRQGWADTQYF. The CDR3, as DNA: TGTGCCAGCAGTCGACAGGGATGGGCAGATACGCAGTATTTT.

The V and J genes are TRBV30 and TRBJ2-5; 10 positions agree with TRBD2. The CDR3 length is 16 residues. The germline CDR1 and CDR2 sequences are GTSNPN and SVGIG (reference sequence). Trimming removed 2 bases from V and 4 bases from J; junction bases left unmatched: 10. The CDR3 nucleotides read TGTGCCTGGAGTCTCCCTTTGAGCGGGGGGGGAGAGACCCAGTACTTC. This encodes CAWSLPLSGGGETQYF.

This clonotype has at least ten counts. This chain joins TRBV5-1 and TRBJ1-3; D not certain. V was shortened by 7 bases and J by 0 bases, with 11 bases between the two germline ends. This CDR3 is 14 amino acids long. Germline CDR1 and CDR2: SGHRS and YFSETQ. In nucleotides, the CDR3 is TGCGCCAGCTCGATCAGTAGCTCTGGAAACACCATATATTTT. This gives the protein CASSISSSGNTIYF. Drawing the rest from reference TRBV5-1 and TRBJ1-3, the complete variable domain is KAGVTQTPRYLIKTRGQQVTLSCSPISGHRSVSWYQQTPGQGLQFLFEYFSETQRNKGNFPGRFSGRQFSNSRSEMNVSTLELGDSALYLCASSISSSGNTIYFGEGSWLTVV.

This clonotype was observed many times. This chain joins TRBV12-3 or TRBV12-4 and TRBJ2-5; 7 bases match TRBD1. After removal of 5 bases from V and 5 bases from J, the junction contained 11 bases not matched to a gene. This CDR3 region has 15 residues. The CDR3 sequence is CASSPWTGEGETQYF. For the CDR3, the DNA is TGTGCCAGCAGTCCCTGGACAGGCGAAGGGGAGACCCAGTACTTC.

V gene TRBV7-2 combines with J gene TRBJ2-1, with 12 bases aligning to TRBD2. The CDR3 is 14 amino acids. CDR1 SGHTA and CDR2 FQGNSA come from the germline V gene. V shed 3 bases and J 8 bases; nucleotides not matched to a gene: 2. The CDR3 sequence is CASSLASGGDEQFF. DNA for the CDR3: TGTGCCAGCAGCTTGGCTAGCGGGGGGGATGAGCAGTTCTTC.

This clonotype was counted ten times or more. The CDR3 region is CSASRGSSSADTQYF. CDR3 bases: TGCAGTGCTAGTCGAGGGAGCAGTAGTGCAGATACGCAGTATTTT. The chain uses TRBV20-1 and TRBJ2-3; tentatively, D is TRBD2 (5 bases). The CDR3 covers 15 residues. Trimming stripped 3 bases from V and 4 bases from J, with 17 bases between. The germline V gene has CDR1 DFQATT and CDR2 SNEGSKA (reference sequence).

The chain employs TRBV6-2 or TRBV6-3 and TRBJ2-7; TRBD2 aligns across 8 bases. V gave up 8 bases and J gave up 5 bases; unmatched junction bases: 14. The CDR3 loop spans 15 amino acids. Germline CDR1 reads MNHEY; CDR2 reads SVGEGT. The CDR3 protein is CASGLPGLGYHEQYF. CDR3 sequence (DNA): TGTGCCAGCGGTCTTCCGGGACTAGGGTACCACGAGCAGTACTTC.